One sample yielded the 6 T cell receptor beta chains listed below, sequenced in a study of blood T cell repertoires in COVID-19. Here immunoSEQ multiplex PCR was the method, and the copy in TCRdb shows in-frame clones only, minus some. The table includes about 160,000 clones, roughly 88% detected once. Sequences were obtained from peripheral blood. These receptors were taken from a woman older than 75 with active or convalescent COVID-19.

Here the CDR3 reads CASSPLGGWDEQFF. CDR3 coding DNA: TGTGCCAGCAGCCCTCTTGGGGGGTGGGATGAGCAGTTCTTC. The chain couples TRBV11-2 to TRBJ2-1, with a weak D call TRBD2 (6 bases). Germline assignment: CDR1 SGHAT and CDR2 FQNNGV. V lost 5 bases and J 8 bases, leaving 16 bases between the germline ends. The CDR3 spans 14 residues.

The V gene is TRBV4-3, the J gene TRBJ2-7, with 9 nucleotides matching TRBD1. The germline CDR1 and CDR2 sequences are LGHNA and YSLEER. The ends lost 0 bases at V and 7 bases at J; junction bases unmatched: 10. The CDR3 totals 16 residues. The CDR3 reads CASSQESRGTGLEQYF. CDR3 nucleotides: TGCGCCAGCAGCCAAGAGAGCCGGGGGACAGGGCTTGAGCAGTACTTC.

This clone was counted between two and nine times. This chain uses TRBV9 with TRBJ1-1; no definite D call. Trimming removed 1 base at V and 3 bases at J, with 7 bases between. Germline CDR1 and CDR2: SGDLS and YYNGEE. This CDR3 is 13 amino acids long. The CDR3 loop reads CASSVWEDTEAFF. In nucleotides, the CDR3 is TGTGCCAGCAGCGTATGGGAGGACACTGAAGCTTTCTTT.

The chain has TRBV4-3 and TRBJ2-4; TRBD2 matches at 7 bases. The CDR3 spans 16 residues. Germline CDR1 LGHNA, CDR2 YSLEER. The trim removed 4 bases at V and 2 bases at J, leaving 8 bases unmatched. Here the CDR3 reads CASSPSGDVTKNIQYF. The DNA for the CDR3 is TGCGCCAGCAGCCCTAGCGGAGATGTGACCAAAAACATTCAGTACTTC.

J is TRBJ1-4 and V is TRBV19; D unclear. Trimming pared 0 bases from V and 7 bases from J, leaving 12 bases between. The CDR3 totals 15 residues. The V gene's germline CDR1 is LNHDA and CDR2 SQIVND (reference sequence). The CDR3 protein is CASSIDLRSGEKLFF. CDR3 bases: TGTGCCAGTAGTATAGATCTCAGGTCAGGTGAAAAACTGTTTTTT.

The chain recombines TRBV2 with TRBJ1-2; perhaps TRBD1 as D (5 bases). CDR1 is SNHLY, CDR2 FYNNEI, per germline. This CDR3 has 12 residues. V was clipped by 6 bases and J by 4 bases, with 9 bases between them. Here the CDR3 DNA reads TGTGCCAGCAGGGGTCAGGGCTATGGCTACACCTTC. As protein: CASRGQGYGYTF.